A selection of T cell receptor beta chains follows, all from one sample in a study of cytomegalovirus exposure and HLA in healthy donors. The table came from immunoSEQ multiplex PCR; TCRdb's copy has only in-frame clones and leaves some out. The repertoire holds approximately 210,000 clones, 70% to 80% seen once, with over 2% in the top ten. Sequences were obtained from PBMCs. The receptors come from a woman aged 25 to 39 in good health and CMV-seropositive. The CDR3 runs from the conserved cysteine through the conserved F or W. A D gene is named only where the DNA matches it firmly. Size values are once, few and many counts, or a class for expanded clones, and some rows have none.

clone_size	j_call	d_call	v_call	cdr3_aa	cdr3_nt
once	TRBJ2-1	TRBD2	TRBV11-2	CASSRTSGSYNEQFF	TGTGCCAGCAGCCGGACTAGCGGCTCCTACAATGAGCAGTTCTTC
-	TRBJ1-5	-	TRBV18	CASSPFSGGDQPQHF	TGTGCCAGCTCACCATTTTCGGGGGGCGATCAGCCCCAGCATTTT
-	TRBJ1-1	-	TRBV5-1	CASSAFGENTEAFF	TGCGCCAGCAGCGCTTTCGGGGAGAACACTGAAGCTTTCTTT
-	TRBJ1-1	-	TRBV6-5	CASRLRQTSPRKAFF	TGTGCCAGCAGATTACGACAGACCAGTCCTCGGAAAGCTTTCTTT
-	TRBJ1-5	-	TRBV19	CASGRENPLSNQPQHF	TGTGCCAGCGGGAGGGAGAACCCGTTGAGCAATCAGCCCCAGCATTTT
-	TRBJ1-4	-	TRBV6-1	CASSERQGYNEKLFF	TGTGCCAGCAGTGAGCGGCAGGGATATAATGAAAAACTGTTTTTT
-	TRBJ2-5	-	TRBV4-3	CASSQDNGEEQYF	TGCGCCAGCAGCCAAGATAACGGGGAGGAGCAGTACTTC
-	TRBJ1-1	TRBD1	TRBV7-2	CASSLVGTGAQGTEAFF	TGTGCCAGCAGCTTAGTCGGGACAGGGGCGCAGGGAACTGAAGCTTTCTTT
-	TRBJ2-3	-	TRBV29-1	CSGVYRGGADTQYF	TGCAGCGGCGTATACAGGGGAGGCGCAGATACGCAGTATTTT
-	TRBJ2-1	-	TRBV11-2	CASSLRRASSYNEQFF	TGTGCCAGCAGCCTAAGGAGGGCTAGCTCCTACAATGAGCAGTTCTTC
-	TRBJ2-7	-	TRBV6-5	CASSYGSRTYEQYF	TGTGCCAGCAGTTACGGGAGTCGGACCTACGAGCAGTACTTC
-	TRBJ2-2	TRBD1	TRBV5-1	CASSLRGLTNTGELFF	TGCGCCAGCAGCTTAAGGGGGCTTACTAACACCGGGGAGCTGTTTTTT
-	TRBJ1-2	-	TRBV2	CASSESAGRGVNYGYTF	TGTGCCAGCAGTGAATCGGCGGGCAGGGGAGTCAACTATGGCTACACCTTC
few	TRBJ1-1	TRBD1	TRBV28	CASSLIGDSEYTEAFF	TGTGCCAGCAGTTTAATAGGGGACAGCGAGTACACTGAAGCTTTCTTT
few	TRBJ2-2	-	TRBV19	CASSRREYTGELFF	TGTGCCAGTAGTCGCCGGGAGTACACCGGGGAGCTGTTTTTT
-	TRBJ2-1	TRBD2	TRBV19	CASSRALGLAGGVEQFF	TGTGCCAGTAGCAGAGCCCTGGGACTAGCGGGAGGGGTTGAGCAGTTCTTC
-	TRBJ1-2	-	TRBV25-1	CASSEEQRGNYGYTF	TGTGCCAGCAGTGAGGAACAGAGGGGGAACTATGGCTACACCTTC